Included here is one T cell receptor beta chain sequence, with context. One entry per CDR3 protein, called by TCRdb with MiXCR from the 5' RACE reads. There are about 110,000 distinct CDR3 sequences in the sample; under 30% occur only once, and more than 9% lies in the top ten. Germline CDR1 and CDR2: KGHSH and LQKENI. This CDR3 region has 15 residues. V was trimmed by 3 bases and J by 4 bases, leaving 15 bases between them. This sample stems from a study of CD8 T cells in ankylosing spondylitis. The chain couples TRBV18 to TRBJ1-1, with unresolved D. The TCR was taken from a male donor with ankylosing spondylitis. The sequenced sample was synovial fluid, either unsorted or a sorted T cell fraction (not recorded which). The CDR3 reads CASSPTSDVGTEAFF. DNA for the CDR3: TGTGCCAGCTCACCCACATCGGACGTGGGCACTGAAGCTTTCTTT.